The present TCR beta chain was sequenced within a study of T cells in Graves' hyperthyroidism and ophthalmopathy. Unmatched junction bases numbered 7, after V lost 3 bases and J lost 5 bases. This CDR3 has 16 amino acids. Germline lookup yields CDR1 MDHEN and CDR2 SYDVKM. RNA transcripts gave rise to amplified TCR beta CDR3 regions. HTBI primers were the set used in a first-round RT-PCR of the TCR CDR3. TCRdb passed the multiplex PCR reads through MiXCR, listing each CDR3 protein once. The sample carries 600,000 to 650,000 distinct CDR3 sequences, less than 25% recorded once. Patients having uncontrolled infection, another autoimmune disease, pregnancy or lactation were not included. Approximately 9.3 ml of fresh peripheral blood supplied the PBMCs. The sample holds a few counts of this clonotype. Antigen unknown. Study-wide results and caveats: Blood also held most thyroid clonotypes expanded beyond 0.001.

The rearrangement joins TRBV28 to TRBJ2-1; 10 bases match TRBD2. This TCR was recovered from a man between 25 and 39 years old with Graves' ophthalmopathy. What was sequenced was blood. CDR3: CASSFPSGRINNEQFF. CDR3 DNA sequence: TGTGCCAGCAGTTTCCCTAGCGGGAGAATCAACAATGAGCAGTTCTTC.